Shown below are 24 T cell receptor beta chains from a single sample sequenced in a study of PD-1 blockade in classical Hodgkin lymphoma. Time point given: cycle 4 day 1 (C4D1), after more than five weeks of nivolumab. With no exception, relapse followed autologous stem cell transplantation in all patients, and brentuximab vedotin exposure varied. Sequencing was performed with immunoSEQ multiplex PCR; in TCRdb, only in-frame clones are kept and a portion is missing. The profile covers about 24,000 clones, with roughly four fifths appearing a single time and 20% to 25% taken by the ten largest. Sequenced here: peripheral blood mononuclear cells (PBMCs), sampled before the fourth cycle of nivolumab. Receptors were obtained from a human donor with classical Hodgkin lymphoma.

The chain joins TRBV28 to TRBJ2-1; 7 bases fit TRBD2. The CDR3 has 20 amino acids. Germline V lookup: CDR1 MDHEN, CDR2 SYDVKM. V was clipped by 3 bases and J by 0 bases; unmatched bases: 17. CDR3 sequence (DNA): TGTGCCAGCAGTTTCTCGGCCAGCGGGATTCAATTGGGCTCCTACAATGAGCAGTTCTTC. Its translation: CASSFSASGIQLGSYNEQFF.

V is TRBV25-1 and J is TRBJ1-1; TRBD1 agrees at 7 bases. The CDR3 has 13 residues. CDR1 and CDR2 (germline): MGHDK, SYGVNS. Trimming at V came to 8 bases and at J to 4 bases, leaving 7 bases not matched to a gene. The CDR3 nucleotides read TGTGCCAGCGGAGGGGGCGCGGGCACTGAAGCTTTCTTT. This encodes CASGGGAGTEAFF.

The chain links TRBV5-5 to TRBJ2-7; TRBD1 matches 8 bases. V dropped 4 bases and J dropped 3; count of bases not matched to a gene: 3. There are 13 residues in the CDR3. The V gene's germline CDR1 is SGHKS and CDR2 YYEKEE (reference sequence). CDR3 sequence: CASSHTGGYEQYF. CDR3 nucleotide sequence: TGTGCCAGCAGCCATACAGGGGGCTACGAGCAGTACTTC.

The rearrangement joins TRBV13 to TRBJ2-7; 12 nucleotides align to TRBD2. Germline V gene lookup returns CDR1 PRHDT and CDR2 FYEKMQ (reference sequence). V lost 0 bases, J lost 6 bases, and 3 bases stayed unmatched. The CDR3 is 15 amino acids. The CDR3 spells CASSLGLAGGREQYF. The CDR3 nucleotides read TGTGCCAGCAGCTTAGGGCTAGCGGGGGGGCGCGAGCAGTACTTC.

The CDR3 protein is CASSARAGYNSPLHF. CDR3 nucleotide sequence: TGTGCCAGCAGTGCCCGGGCGGGCTATAATTCACCCCTCCACTTT. The chain carries TRBV6-1 and TRBJ1-6; D remains unclear. The ends were cut back, 4 bases at V and 3 bases at J, with 10 bases in the middle. CDR3 size: 15 residues. The germline CDR1 and CDR2 sequences are MNHNS and SASEGT.

The rearrangement joins TRBV2 to TRBJ2-7; the match to TRBD1 covers 11 bases. The germline V gene has CDR1 SNHLY and CDR2 FYNNEI. Unmatched junction bases numbered 10, after V lost 6 bases and J lost 3 bases. This CDR3 has 16 residues. The CDR3 DNA reads TGTGCCAGCAGGGCCACCCCCGGGACAGGGGGCTACGAGCAGTACTTC. Translation: CASRATPGTGGYEQYF.

The chain has TRBV5-4 and TRBJ2-3, with 8 bases fitting TRBD2. Looked up from germline, CDR1 is SGHNT and CDR2 is YYREEE (reference sequence). J lost 1 base, V lost 4 bases, and 11 bases had no gene match. The CDR3 loop spans 17 amino acids. As DNA, the CDR3 is TGTGCCAGCAGCCAAGGAACGGGGCGGGGGGGCACAGATACGCAGTATTTT. Protein product: CASSQGTGRGGTDTQYF.

This chain joins TRBV5-1 and TRBJ2-5; D gene unclear. V was clipped by 6 bases and J by 4 bases, with 13 bases between them. CDR3 length: 13 amino acids. Germline lookup yields CDR1 SGHRS and CDR2 YFSETQ. As DNA, the CDR3 is TGCGCCAGCAACCTGGACCCGGGAGAGACCCAGTACTTC. It specifies CASNLDPGETQYF.

The table lists this clone with a few counts. The chain uses TRBV7-9 and TRBJ1-5; D not resolved. V dropped 4 bases and J dropped 5 bases, with 12 bases sitting between them. CDR3 length: 14 amino acids. Germline V gives CDR1 SEHNR, CDR2 FQNEAQ (reference sequence). DNA of the CDR3: TGTGCCAGCAGCTCGACGATGAGGGATCAGCCCCAGCATTTT. Amino acids: CASSSTMRDQPQHF.

This clone is a singleton in its sample. The V call is TRBV13, the J call TRBJ1-1, with a possible D match to TRBD1 (5 bases). Trimming pared 1 base from V and 5 bases from J, leaving 8 bases between. Germline V gene data show CDR1 as PRHDT and CDR2 as FYEKMQ (reference sequence). This CDR3 spans 13 amino acids. The CDR3 region has the DNA TGTGCCAGCAGCTTAGTGAGGGGAACTGAAGCTTTCTTT. Amino acids: CASSLVRGTEAFF.

The chain employs TRBV5-1 and TRBJ2-2, with D possibly called TRBD1 or TRBD2 (6 bases each). Germline V gene lookup returns CDR1 SGHRS and CDR2 YFSETQ. The germline V and J ends were trimmed by 4 bases and 6 bases, with 7 bases remaining between them. The CDR3 extends over 12 amino acids. CDR3: CASSGGPGELFF. The CDR3 region has the DNA TGCGCCAGCAGCGGGGGGCCCGGGGAGCTGTTTTTT.

The J gene is TRBJ1-5, the V gene TRBV15; the match to TRBD1 covers 7 bases. The J segment lost 3 bases and the V segment lost 2 bases, leaving 1 base of the junction unmatched. Germline values: CDR1 LNHNV, CDR2 YYDKDF (reference sequence). This CDR3 spans 14 amino acids. The CDR3 nucleotides read TGTGCCACCAGCAGAACAGGGGACAATCAGCCCCAGCATTTT. Protein sequence: CATSRTGDNQPQHF.

The rearrangement uses TRBV5-1 and TRBJ2-2; D is possibly TRBD1 (6 bases). From germline, CDR1 is SGHRS and CDR2 YFSETQ. V dropped 5 bases and J dropped 0 bases, with 17 bases sitting between them. The CDR3 is made up of 17 amino acids. Written as DNA, the CDR3 is TGCGCCAGCAGGATGGAGTTGGGGGCCGCGAACACCGGGGAGCTGTTTTTT. Translation gives CASRMELGAANTGELFF.

The V call is TRBV7-2, the J call TRBJ1-3; D gene unclear. V lost 1 base, J lost 3 bases, and 10 bases lay in between. Per germline, CDR1 SGHTA and CDR2 FQGNSA. The CDR3 is made up of 15 amino acids. CDR3: CASSLERLRGNTIYF. CDR3 coding DNA: TGTGCCAGCAGCTTAGAACGTCTTCGTGGAAACACCATATATTTT.

The chain couples TRBV5-4 to TRBJ2-7; 7 nucleotides agree with TRBD1. Losses at the gene ends were 3 bases for V and 4 bases for J; bases not matched to a gene: 7. This CDR3 is built from 14 residues. Germline V gives CDR1 SGHNT, CDR2 YYREEE (reference sequence). The DNA for the CDR3 is TGTGCCAGCAGCTCGCCGACAGGGACATACGAGCAGTACTTC. Its translation is CASSSPTGTYEQYF.

This chain uses TRBV15 with TRBJ2-5; TRBD2 matches at 7 bases. CDR3 length: 20 amino acids. Unmatched junction bases numbered 19, after V lost 0 bases and J lost 3 bases. Germline CDR1 reads LNHNV; CDR2 reads YYDKDF (reference sequence). The CDR3 sequence is CATSRDLLGGGAGPKETQYF. Here the CDR3 DNA reads TGTGCCACCAGCAGAGATCTTCTGGGGGGGGGAGCGGGACCAAAAGAGACCCAGTACTTC.

This clone was recorded once. The V gene is TRBV5-1, the J gene TRBJ2-7; 9 bases line up with TRBD1. The CDR3 spans 16 residues. The trim removed 4 bases at V and 5 bases at J, leaving 13 bases unmatched. The germline CDR1 and CDR2 sequences are SGHRS and YFSETQ. The CDR3 DNA follows: TGCGCCAGCAGCCCAATTACAGGGGGCGATTTCCACGAGCAGTACTTC. This sequence encodes CASSPITGGDFHEQYF.

This rearrangement joins TRBV27 to TRBJ1-5; D is perhaps TRBD1 (6 bases). V lost 3 bases and J 5 bases, leaving 11 bases between the germline ends. This CDR3 contains 14 residues. Per germline, CDR1 MNHEY and CDR2 SMNVEV (reference sequence). CDR3 loop: CASSFWGGDQPQHF. CDR3 in DNA: TGTGCCAGCAGTTTTTGGGGGGGCGATCAGCCCCAGCATTTT.

The chain carries TRBV15 and TRBJ2-7, with TRBD1 as a possible D gene (6 bases). With 0 bases removed from V and 0 bases from J, the gap between germline ends came to 12 bases. Per the germline V gene, CDR1 is LNHNV and CDR2 is YYDKDF (reference sequence). The CDR3 is 16 residues long. The CDR3 loop is CATSRDRGTNSYEQYF. As DNA, the CDR3 is TGTGCCACCAGCAGAGATAGGGGGACAAACTCCTACGAGCAGTACTTC.

This chain links TRBV2 with TRBJ2-3; 7 bases agree with TRBD2. The germline CDR1 and CDR2 sequences are SNHLY and FYNNEI. J gave up 2 bases and V 2 bases, and 10 bases lay outside the gene matches. The CDR3 has 17 residues. CDR3 in amino acids: CASSENGAGTHTDTQYF. CDR3 in DNA: TGTGCCAGCAGTGAAAACGGAGCGGGAACCCACACAGATACGCAGTATTTT.

This clone has just one count. The V gene is TRBV27, the J gene TRBJ2-1; TRBD2 aligns across 9 bases. Germline trimming cut 5 bases from V and 10 bases from J; bases unmatched to any gene: 3. The CDR3 runs to 12 residues. The germline gives CDR1 MNHEY, CDR2 SMNVEV (reference sequence). In nucleotides, the CDR3 is TGTGCCAGCAGTCCCCTAGCGGGGGAGCAGTTCTTC. This encodes CASSPLAGEQFF.

Of note for this clone: An end of the junction does not agree with germline; a read error may underlie this. V usage is TRBV18 and J usage is TRBJ1-1, with TRBD1 as a possible D gene (5 bases). The CDR3 contains 15 residues. CDR1 and CDR2 (germline): KGHSH, LQKENI. CDR3 nucleotides: TGTGCCACCTCACCGGGACCCAGCATGAACACTGAAGCTTTCTTT. Translation: CATSPGPSMNTEAFF.

In this sample, this clone turned up a few times. The chain joins TRBV30 to TRBJ1-2; D is unresolved. CDR1 GTSNPN and CDR2 SVGIG come from the germline V gene (reference sequence). The CDR3 loop spans 15 amino acids. Trimming took off 0 bases at V and 4 bases at J, with 15 bases between the two ends. Here the CDR3 DNA reads TGTGCCTGGAGTGTACCGGTGATAGGTGCCTATGGCTACACCTTC. It codes for CAWSVPVIGAYGYTF.

As DNA, the CDR3 is TGTGCCAGCAGCCGTGCGTCCTGGGGACAGGCATACGAGCAGTACTTC. Amino acids: CASSRASWGQAYEQYF. This chain links TRBV7-8 with TRBJ2-7, with 8 nucleotides matching TRBD1. Unmatched junction bases numbered 13, after V lost 5 bases and J lost 4 bases. Per the germline V gene, CDR1 is SGHVS and CDR2 is FQNEAQ. The CDR3 runs to 16 residues. The complete variable domain, with remaining parts taken from reference TRBV7-8 and TRBJ2-7, reads GAGVSQSPRYKVAKRGQDVALRCDPISGHVSLFWYQQALGQGPEFLTYFQNEAQLDKSGLPSDRFFAERPEGSVSTLKIQRTQQEDSAVYLCASSRASWGQAYEQYFGPGTRLTVT.